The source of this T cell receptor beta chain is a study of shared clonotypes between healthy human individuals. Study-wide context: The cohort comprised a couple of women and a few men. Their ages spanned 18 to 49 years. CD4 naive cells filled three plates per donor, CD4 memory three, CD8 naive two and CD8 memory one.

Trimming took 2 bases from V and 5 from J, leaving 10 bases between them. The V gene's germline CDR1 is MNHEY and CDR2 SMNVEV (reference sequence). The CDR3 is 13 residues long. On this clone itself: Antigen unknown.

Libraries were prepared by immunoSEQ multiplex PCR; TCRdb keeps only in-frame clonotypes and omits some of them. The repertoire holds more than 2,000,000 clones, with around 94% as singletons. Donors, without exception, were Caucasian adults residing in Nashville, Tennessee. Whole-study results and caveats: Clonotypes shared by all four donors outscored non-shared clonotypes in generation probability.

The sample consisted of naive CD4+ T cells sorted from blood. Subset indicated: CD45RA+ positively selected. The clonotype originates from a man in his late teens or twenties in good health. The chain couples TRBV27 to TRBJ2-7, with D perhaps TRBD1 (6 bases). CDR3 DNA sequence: TGTGCCAGCAGTTTAAACAGGGTCCACGAGCAGTACTTC. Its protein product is CASSLNRVHEQYF.